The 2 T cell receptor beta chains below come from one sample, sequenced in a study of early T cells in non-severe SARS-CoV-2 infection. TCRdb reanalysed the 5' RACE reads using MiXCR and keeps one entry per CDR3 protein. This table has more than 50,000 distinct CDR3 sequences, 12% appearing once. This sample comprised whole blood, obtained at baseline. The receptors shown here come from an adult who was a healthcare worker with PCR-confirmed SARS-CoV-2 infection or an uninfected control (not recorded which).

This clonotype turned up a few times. The CDR3 nucleotides read TGCGCCAGCAGTGAGTCCGGACAGGGGGAGGAGCAGTACTTC. This sequence encodes CASSESGQGEEQYF. The chain uses TRBV10-1 and TRBJ2-7, with 10 bases aligning to TRBD1. V lost 0 bases, J lost 7 bases, and 3 bases stayed unmatched. CDR1 is WNHNN, CDR2 SYGVQD, per germline (reference sequence). This CDR3 region has 14 residues.

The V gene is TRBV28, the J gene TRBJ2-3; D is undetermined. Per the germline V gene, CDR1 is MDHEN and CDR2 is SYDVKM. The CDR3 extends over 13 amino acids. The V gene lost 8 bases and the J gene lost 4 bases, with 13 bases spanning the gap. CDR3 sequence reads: CASLRNGADTQYF. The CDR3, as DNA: TGTGCCAGCCTAAGAAATGGAGCAGATACGCAGTATTTT. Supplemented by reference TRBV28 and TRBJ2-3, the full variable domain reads DVKVTQSSRYLVKRTGEKVFLECVQDMDHENMFWYRQDPGLGLRLIYFSYDVKMKEKGDIPEGYSVSREKKERFSLILESASTNQTSMYLCASLRNGADTQYFGPGTRLTVL.